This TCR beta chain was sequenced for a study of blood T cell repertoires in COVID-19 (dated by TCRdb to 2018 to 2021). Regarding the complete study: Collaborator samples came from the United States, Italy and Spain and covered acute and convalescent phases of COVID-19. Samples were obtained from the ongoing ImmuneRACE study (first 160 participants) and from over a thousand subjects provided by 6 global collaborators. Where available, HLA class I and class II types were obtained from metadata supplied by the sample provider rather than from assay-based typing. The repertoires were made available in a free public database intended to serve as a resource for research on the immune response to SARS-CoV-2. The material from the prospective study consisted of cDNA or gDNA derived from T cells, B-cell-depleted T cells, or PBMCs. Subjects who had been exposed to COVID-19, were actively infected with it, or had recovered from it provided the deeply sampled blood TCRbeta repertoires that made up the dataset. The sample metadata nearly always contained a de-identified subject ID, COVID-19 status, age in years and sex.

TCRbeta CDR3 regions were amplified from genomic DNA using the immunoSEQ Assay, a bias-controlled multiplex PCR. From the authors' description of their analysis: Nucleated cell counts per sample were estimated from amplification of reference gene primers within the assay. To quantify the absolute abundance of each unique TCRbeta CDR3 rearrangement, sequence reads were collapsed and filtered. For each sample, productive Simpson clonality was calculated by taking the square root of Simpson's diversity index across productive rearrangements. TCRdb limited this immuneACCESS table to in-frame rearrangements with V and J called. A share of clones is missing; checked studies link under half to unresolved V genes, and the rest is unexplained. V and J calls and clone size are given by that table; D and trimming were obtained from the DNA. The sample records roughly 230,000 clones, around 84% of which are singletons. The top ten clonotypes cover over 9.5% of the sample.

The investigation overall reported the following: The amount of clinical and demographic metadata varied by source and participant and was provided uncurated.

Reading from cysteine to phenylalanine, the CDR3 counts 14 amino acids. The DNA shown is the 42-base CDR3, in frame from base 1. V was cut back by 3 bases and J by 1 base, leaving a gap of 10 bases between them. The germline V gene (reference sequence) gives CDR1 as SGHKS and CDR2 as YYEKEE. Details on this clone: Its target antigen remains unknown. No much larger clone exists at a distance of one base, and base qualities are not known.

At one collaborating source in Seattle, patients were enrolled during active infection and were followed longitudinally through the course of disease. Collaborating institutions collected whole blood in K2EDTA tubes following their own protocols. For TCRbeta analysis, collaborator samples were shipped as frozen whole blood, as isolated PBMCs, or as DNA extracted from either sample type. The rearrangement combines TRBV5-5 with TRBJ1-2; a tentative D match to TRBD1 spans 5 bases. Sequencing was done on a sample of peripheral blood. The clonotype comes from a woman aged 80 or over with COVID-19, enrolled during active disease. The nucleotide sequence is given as TGTGCCAGCAGCTCGACAGCAAGTAACTATGGCTACACCTTC. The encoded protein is CASSSTASNYGYTF.